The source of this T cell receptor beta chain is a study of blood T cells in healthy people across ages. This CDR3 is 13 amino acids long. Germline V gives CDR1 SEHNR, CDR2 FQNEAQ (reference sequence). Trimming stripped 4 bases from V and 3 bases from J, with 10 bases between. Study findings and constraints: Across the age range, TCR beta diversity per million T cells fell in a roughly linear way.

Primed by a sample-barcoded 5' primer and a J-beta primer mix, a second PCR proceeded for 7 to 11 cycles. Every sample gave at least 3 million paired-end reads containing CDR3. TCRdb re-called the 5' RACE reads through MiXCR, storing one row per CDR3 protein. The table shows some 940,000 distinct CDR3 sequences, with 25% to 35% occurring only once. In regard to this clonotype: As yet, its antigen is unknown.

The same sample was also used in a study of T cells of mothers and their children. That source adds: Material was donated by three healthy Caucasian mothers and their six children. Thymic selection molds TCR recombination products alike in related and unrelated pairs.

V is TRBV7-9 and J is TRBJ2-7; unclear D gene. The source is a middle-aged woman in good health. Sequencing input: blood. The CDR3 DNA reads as TGTGCCAGCAGCTCAGACGTCGGCTACGAGCAGTACTTC. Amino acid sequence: CASSSDVGYEQYF.